This record looks at one T cell receptor (beta chain) sequence and its context. The V segment lost 5 bases and the J segment 0 bases; nucleotides outside the gene matches: 5. This CDR3 contains 16 residues. The germline V gene has CDR1 SGHAT and CDR2 FQNNGV. Under the authors' procedure: Nucleated cell number was recorded as an estimate derived from reference gene primer amplification. The repertoire was sequenced with immunoSEQ multiplex PCR; TCRdb's copy has only in-frame clones and lacks some. Clone size and V and J calls were adopted from that table, with D and trimming inferred from the DNA. The sample has under 20,000 clones; 75% to 90% are singletons. This entry is derived from a study of blood T cell repertoires in COVID-19. Study-level background: Spain, Italy and the United States supplied samples that represented acute and convalescent COVID-19. Nucleic acid was either cDNA or gDNA, and it came from T cells, B-cell-depleted T cells, or PBMCs.

This chain connects TRBV11-2 to TRBJ2-1, with TRBD2 matching 9 bases. The clonotype comes from an elderly man with acute or convalescent COVID-19. Material for sequencing was peripheral blood. The CDR3 DNA reads as TGTGCCAGCAGCACTCGTAGCGGGAGCTCCTACAATGAGCAGTTCTTC. Its protein is CASSTRSGSSYNEQFF.